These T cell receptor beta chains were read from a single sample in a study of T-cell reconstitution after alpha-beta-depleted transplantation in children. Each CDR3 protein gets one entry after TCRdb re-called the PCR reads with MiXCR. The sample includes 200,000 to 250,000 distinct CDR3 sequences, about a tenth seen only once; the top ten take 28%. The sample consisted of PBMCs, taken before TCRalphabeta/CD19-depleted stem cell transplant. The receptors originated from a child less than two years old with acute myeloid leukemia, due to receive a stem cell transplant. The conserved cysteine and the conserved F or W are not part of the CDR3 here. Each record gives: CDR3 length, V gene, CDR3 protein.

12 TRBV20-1 SARQISGRNEQF
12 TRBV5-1 ASSLEAGDQPQH
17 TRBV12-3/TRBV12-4 ASSLAPVLYSSGANALT
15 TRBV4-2 ASSQDERVSSYNEQF
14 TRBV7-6 ASSLWTSGSYNEQF
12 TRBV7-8 ASSPLNDRGGYT
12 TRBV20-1 SASRAASTDTQY
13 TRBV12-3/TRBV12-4 ASSLKGSGSYEQY
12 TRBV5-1 ASSFNRGGDGYT
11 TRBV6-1 ASSATGGNEQF
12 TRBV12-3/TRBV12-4 ASSLTVGTDTQY
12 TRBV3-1 ASSQGREQETQY
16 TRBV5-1 ASSLANFLQDPNSPLH
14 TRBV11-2 ASSLMAGPSYNEQF
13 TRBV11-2 ASTHNRGGVTEAF
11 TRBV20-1 SASRDMNTEAF
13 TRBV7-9 ASSPVDGGSNEQF
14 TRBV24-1 ATSDPRGLSTDTQY
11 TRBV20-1 SAQGTSTDTQY
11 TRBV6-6 ASSPAGTYGYT
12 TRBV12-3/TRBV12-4 ASRPTGSGTEAF
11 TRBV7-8 ASSFTGGNEQF
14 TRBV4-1 ASSQGLAGPQETQY
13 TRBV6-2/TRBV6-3 ASSLGPRGDYGYT
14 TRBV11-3 ASSSGTSVPYNEQF
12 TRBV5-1 ASSLSQPNTEAF
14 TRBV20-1 SAKPPRGLPVNIQY
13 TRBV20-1 SARVWDRGTDTQY
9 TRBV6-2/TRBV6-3 ASGSGDTQY
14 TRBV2 ASSGLAGFTGETQY
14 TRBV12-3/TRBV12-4 ASSSSQFANTGELF
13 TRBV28 ATSSAGAQSNEQF
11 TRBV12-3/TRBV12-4 ASSWDYGNTIY
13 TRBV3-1 ASSQTRGREETQY
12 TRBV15 ATSRDEGPRGQY
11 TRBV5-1 ASSLKGTREQY
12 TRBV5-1 ASSLSSGRNEQF
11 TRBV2 ASSAGEGYEQY
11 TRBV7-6 ASRPGMNTEAF
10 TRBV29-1 SVEASAGTQY
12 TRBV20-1 SARRQLGNYGYT
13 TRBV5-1 ASSFGRSPPGEQY
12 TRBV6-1 ASTPIQAVYGYT
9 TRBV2 AYSRDNEQF
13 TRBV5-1 ASSLIWQPTDTQY
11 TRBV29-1 SVSRLFTDTQY
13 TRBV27 ASSPTSGRSYEQY
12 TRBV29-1 SVSTDGRAYEQY
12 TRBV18 ASSHGTAKNIQY
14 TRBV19 ASSIRDGRGGQPQH
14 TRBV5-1 ASSLGAGGPRETQY
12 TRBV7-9 ASSLREGAAEQF
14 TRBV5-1 ASSGRPTSAGGELF
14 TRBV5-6 ASSLADGQGNQPQH
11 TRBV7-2 ASSLANLETQY
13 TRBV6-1 ASNPRDGRLFEQF
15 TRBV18 DSSSGLAGVGSDTQY
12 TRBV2 ASSVSSYLDEQF
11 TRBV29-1 SVPGLGHNEQF
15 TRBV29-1 SVDWDNPEAQTGELF